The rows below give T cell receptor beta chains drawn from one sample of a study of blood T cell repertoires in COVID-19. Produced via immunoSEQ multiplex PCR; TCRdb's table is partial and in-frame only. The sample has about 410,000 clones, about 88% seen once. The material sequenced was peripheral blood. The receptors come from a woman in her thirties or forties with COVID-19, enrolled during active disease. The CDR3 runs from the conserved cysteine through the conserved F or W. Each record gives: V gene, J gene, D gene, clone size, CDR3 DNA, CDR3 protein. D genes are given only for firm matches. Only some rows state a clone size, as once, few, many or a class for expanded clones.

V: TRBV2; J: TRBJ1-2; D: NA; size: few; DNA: TGTGCCAGCAGGGGGAAAGGACAGTCTGAAGCTAACTATGGCTACACCTTC; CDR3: CASRGKGQSEANYGYTF
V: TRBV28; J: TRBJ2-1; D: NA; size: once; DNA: TGTGCCATCCTGGGAGAGGCCTACAATGAGCAGTTCTTC; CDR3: CAILGEAYNEQFF
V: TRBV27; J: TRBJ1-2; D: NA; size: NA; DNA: TGTGCCAGCAGTTCCACCTCGGGGGGCTACTATGGCTACACCTTC; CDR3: CASSSTSGGYYGYTF
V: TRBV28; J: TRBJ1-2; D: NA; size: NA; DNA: TGTGCCAGCAGTAGTGCTCAGCGTGGCTACACCTTC; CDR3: CASSSAQRGYTF
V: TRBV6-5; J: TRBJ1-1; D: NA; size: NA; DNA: TGTGCCAGCAGTTACTCTAAAGGAGGGAACACTGAAGCTTTCTTT; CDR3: CASSYSKGGNTEAFF
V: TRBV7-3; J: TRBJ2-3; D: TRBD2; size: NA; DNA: TGTGCCAGCAGCCCCCTAGCGGGGCTCACAGATACGCAGTATTTT; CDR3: CASSPLAGLTDTQYF
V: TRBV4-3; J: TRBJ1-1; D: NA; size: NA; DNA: TGCGCCAGCAGCCAGTTGAGAGGGACTGAAGCTTTCTTT; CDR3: CASSQLRGTEAFF
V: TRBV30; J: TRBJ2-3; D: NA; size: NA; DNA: TGTGCCTGGAGTGGGGCGGGAGATACGCAGTATTTT; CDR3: CAWSGAGDTQYF
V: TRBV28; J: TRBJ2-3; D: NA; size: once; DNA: TGTGCCAGCAGTTTGAGCCCCCAGGGCACAGATACGCAGTATTTT; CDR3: CASSLSPQGTDTQYF
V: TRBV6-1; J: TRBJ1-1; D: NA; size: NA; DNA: TGTGCCAGCAGTGAAGAAGGAACAGGGTTCACTGAAGCTTTCTTT; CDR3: CASSEEGTGFTEAFF
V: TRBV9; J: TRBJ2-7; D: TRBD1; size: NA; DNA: TGTGCCAGCAGCCCAGGGGGAAGGCGCGAGCAGTACTTC; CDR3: CASSPGGRREQYF
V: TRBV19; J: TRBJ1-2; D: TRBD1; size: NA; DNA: TGTGCCAGTAGTACACGGACAGGGGTAAGGAGGGACTATGGCTACACCTTC; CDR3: CASSTRTGVRRDYGYTF
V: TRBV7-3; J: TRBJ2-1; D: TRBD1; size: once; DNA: TGTGCCAGCAGCTCGCTCGACAGGGGCTCCTACAATGAGCAGTTCTTC; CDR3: CASSSLDRGSYNEQFF
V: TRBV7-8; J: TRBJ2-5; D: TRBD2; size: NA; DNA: TGTGCCAGCAGCTTAGGGGGACTAGCGGGAGTACGAGAGACCCAGTACTTC; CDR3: CASSLGGLAGVRETQYF
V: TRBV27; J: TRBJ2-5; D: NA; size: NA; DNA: TGTGCCAGCAGTATGGGGCAGGGTTTAGCAGAGACCCAGTACTTC; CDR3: CASSMGQGLAETQYF
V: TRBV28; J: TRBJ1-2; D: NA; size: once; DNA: TGTGCCAGCAGTTTCACAGCAGGGTATAACTATGGCTACACCTTC; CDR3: CASSFTAGYNYGYTF
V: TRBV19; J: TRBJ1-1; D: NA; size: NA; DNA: TGTGCCAGTAGTAACGAAGGGGGATCTGAAGCTTTCTTT; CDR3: CASSNEGGSEAFF
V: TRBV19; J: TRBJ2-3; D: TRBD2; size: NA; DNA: TGTGCCAGTAGTGCCTCACTAGCGGGGTACACAGATACGCAGTATTTT; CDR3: CASSASLAGYTDTQYF
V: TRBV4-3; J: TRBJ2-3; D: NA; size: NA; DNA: TGCGCCAGCAGCCAACGCGATCCAGATACGCAGTATTTT; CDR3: CASSQRDPDTQYF
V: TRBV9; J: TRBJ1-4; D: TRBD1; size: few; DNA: TGTGCCAGCAGCCTCAGGGGGCTTAATGAAAAACTGTTTTTT; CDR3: CASSLRGLNEKLFF
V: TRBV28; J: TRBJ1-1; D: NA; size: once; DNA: TGTGCCAGCAGTTTATGGACAGTCGGGGGTAACACTGAAGCTTTCTTT; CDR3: CASSLWTVGGNTEAFF
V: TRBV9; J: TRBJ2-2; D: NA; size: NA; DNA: TGTGCCAGCAGCTTACGACAGGCCGGGGAGCTGTTTTTT; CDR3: CASSLRQAGELFF
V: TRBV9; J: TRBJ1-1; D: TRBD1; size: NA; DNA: TGTGCCAGCAGCCCCGCTACAGGGGTAAGGACTGAAGCTTTCTTT; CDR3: CASSPATGVRTEAFF